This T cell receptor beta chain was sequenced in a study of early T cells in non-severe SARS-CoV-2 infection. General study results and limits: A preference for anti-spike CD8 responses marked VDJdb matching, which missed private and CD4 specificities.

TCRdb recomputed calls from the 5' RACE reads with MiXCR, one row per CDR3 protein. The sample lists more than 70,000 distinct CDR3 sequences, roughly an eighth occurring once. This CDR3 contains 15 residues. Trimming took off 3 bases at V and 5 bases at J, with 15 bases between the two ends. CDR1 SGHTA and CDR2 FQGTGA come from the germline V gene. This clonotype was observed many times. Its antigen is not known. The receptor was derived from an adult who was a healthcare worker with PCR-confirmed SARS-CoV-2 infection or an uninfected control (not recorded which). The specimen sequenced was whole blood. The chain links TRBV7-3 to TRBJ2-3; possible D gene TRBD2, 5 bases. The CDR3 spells CASSLAAGSRDTQYF. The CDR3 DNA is TGTGCCAGCAGCTTGGCGGCGGGTTCGAGAGATACGCAGTATTTT.